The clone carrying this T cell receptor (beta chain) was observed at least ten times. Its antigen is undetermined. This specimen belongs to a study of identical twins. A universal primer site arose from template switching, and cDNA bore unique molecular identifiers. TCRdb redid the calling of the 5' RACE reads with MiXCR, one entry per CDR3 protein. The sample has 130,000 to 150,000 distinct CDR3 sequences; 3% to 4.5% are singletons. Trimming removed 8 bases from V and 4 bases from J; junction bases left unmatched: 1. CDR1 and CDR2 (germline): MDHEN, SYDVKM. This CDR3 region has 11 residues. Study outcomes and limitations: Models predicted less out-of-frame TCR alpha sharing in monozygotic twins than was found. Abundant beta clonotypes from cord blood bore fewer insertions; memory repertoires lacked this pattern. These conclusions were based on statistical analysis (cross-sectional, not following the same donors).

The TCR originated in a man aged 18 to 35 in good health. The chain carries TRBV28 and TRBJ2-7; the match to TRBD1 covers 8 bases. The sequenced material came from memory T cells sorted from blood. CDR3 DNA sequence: TGTGCCAGCCAGGGGGCATACGAGCAGTACTTC. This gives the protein CASQGAYEQYF.